This note documents a single TCR beta chain sequence. As yet, its antigen is unknown. The record originates from a study of CD4 T cells in relation to SARS-CoV-2 and coronaviruses. Study results and limitations: SARS-CoV-2-driven expansion was significantly weaker in crossreactive than monoreactive clones.

The unexposed donors gave CD4+ T cells in about 2011-2018, prior to COVID-19. The cells were cultured for 10 days before CD4+ T cells were isolated. Sequencing used immunoSEQ multiplex PCR; TCRdb keeps in-frame clones, though not all of them. The sample yields 15,000 to 20,000 clones, about 74% seen once. Material: CD4+ T cells from PBMCs, cultured in vitro. The receptor was derived from a human donor in good health.

CDR3 loop: CASSEAQGKALNEQYF. In nucleotides, the CDR3 is TGTGCCAGCAGTGAAGCGCAGGGGAAAGCTTTAAACGAGCAGTACTTC. The chain uses TRBV6-1 and TRBJ2-7; the D gene is possibly TRBD1 (6 bases). CDR1 is MNHNS and CDR2 is SASEGT in the germline V gene. The CDR3 has 16 amino acids. V lost 0 bases, J lost 5 bases, and 17 bases lay in between.